The 26 T cell receptor beta chains below all came from one sample that was sequenced in a study of T cell responses to AZD1222 COVID-19 vaccine (dated by TCRdb to the early 2020s). What this sample's time point label stands for: about 28 days (+/-7) after the second vaccine dose. Library prep was done by the immunoSEQ multiplex PCR assay. TCRdb retrieved this table from immuneACCESS and kept in-frame rearrangements only. Not all clones are present; in checked studies, unresolved V genes account for under half, and no reason is known for the remainder. Present in this sample are approximately 72,000 clones, 80% to 90% of which were seen just once. The top ten clonotypes cover 28% of the sample. This specimen was peripheral blood, taken 28 days after the second AZD1222 dose. All receptors come from an adult who received the AZD1222 COVID-19 vaccine.

The chain carries TRBV29-1 and TRBJ1-3; D is undetermined. V lost 3 bases, J lost 1 base, and 7 bases lay in between. The germline V gene has CDR1 SQVTM and CDR2 ANQGSEA. This CDR3 region has 13 residues. The CDR3 region has the DNA TGCAGCGTTGAGAGGGTTTCTGGAAACACCATATATTTT. Translation gives CSVERVSGNTIYF.

The chain couples TRBV28 to TRBJ1-2; weak D call: TRBD1 (6 bases). There are 13 residues in the CDR3. Per germline, CDR1 MDHEN and CDR2 SYDVKM. The V gene lost 3 bases and the J gene lost 6 bases, with 11 bases spanning the gap. As DNA, the CDR3 is TGTGCCAGCAGTTTGGGGGGGGCGAATGGCTACACCTTC. Amino acid sequence: CASSLGGANGYTF.

The chain employs TRBV12-3 or TRBV12-4 and TRBJ1-3; maybe TRBD1 (6 bases). The V end lost 6 bases, the J end lost 4 bases, and 10 bases lay between the germline ends. The CDR3 contains 13 residues. The CDR3 sequence is CASSRTAGNTIYF. The DNA of the CDR3 is TGTGCCAGCAGCAGGACAGCCGGAAACACCATATATTTT.

This chain joins TRBV28 and TRBJ1-1; 7 positions match TRBD1. The length of the CDR3 is 15 residues. Germline V gives CDR1 MDHEN, CDR2 SYDVKM. The V and J ends lost 4 bases and 0 bases, in that order; junction bases with no gene match: 5. The CDR3 is CASSSLQGLNTEAFF. In DNA, the CDR3 is TGTGCCAGCAGTTCCTTACAGGGGCTGAACACTGAAGCTTTCTTT.

Notes on this clone: The identical CDR3 is also encoded by other nucleotide sequences in the sample. The chain is built from TRBV20-1 and TRBJ2-1; D is unresolved. Per germline, CDR1 DFQATT and CDR2 SNEGSKA (reference sequence). Trimming removed 2 bases from V and 4 bases from J, with 3 bases in between. The CDR3 totals 11 residues. CDR3: CSARQYNEQFF. The CDR3 nucleotides read TGCAGTGCTAGACAGTACAATGAGCAGTTCTTC.

The chain is built from TRBV7-3 and TRBJ1-1, with D perhaps matching TRBD1 (5 bases). V was shortened by 5 bases and J by 1 base, with 8 bases between the two germline ends. The CDR3 contains 13 residues. From germline, CDR1 is SGHTA and CDR2 FQGTGA. The CDR3 sequence is CASSVTANTEAFF. The CDR3 DNA is TGTGCCAGCAGCGTGACAGCGAACACTGAAGCTTTCTTT. The whole variable domain, filled in from reference TRBV7-3 and TRBJ1-1, reads GAGVSQTPSNKVTEKGKYVELRCDPISGHTALYWYRQSLGQGPEFLIYFQGTGAADDSGLPNDRFFAVRPEGSVSTLKIQRTERGDSAVYLCASSVTANTEAFFGQGTRLTVV.

The chain combines TRBV4-2 with TRBJ1-1; D not certain. The CDR3 loop spans 15 amino acids. CDR1 is LGHNA and CDR2 is YNFKEQ in the germline V gene. The V end was cut by 2 bases, the J end by 1 base, with 11 bases between. The CDR3 protein is CASSQRPFANTEAFF. The DNA for the CDR3 is TGTGCCAGCAGCCAACGGCCTTTTGCGAACACTGAAGCTTTCTTT.

The rearrangement joins TRBV5-6 to TRBJ2-3; D is unclear. CDR1 is SGHDT and CDR2 is YYEEEE in the germline V gene. The CDR3 length is 15 residues. Trimming shortened V by 6 bases and J by 4 bases, and 18 bases separated the two germline ends. The CDR3 DNA is TGTGCCAGCACCAGAATCGTGGAGATGTCAGATACGCAGTATTTT. It codes for CASTRIVEMSDTQYF.

The chain employs TRBV14 and TRBJ2-5, with TRBD1 matching 8 bases. J lost 4 bases, V lost 2 bases, and 15 bases had no gene match. This CDR3 is built from 18 residues. Per the germline V gene, CDR1 is SGHDN and CDR2 is FVKESK. The DNA for the CDR3 is TGTGCCAGCAGCCAATCGCAGGGGGCGCTGGGGTATTCAGAGACCCAGTACTTC. Translation gives CASSQSQGALGYSETQYF.

This chain uses TRBV3-1 (or the pseudogene TRBV3-2) with TRBJ2-2; TRBD2 matches 9 bases. In germline, CDR1 is LGHDT, CDR2 YNNKEL (reference sequence). The CDR3 is 17 amino acids. J gave up 2 bases and V 0 bases, and 4 bases lay outside the gene matches. For the CDR3, the DNA is TGTGCCAGCAGCCAAGAAGGCCTAGCGGGAAACACCGGGGAGCTGTTTTTT. It encodes CASSQEGLAGNTGELFF.

The gene calls are TRBV6-1 and TRBJ2-5; D is uncertain. The CDR3 covers 15 residues. The germline V and J ends were trimmed by 2 bases and 3 bases, with 13 bases remaining between them. Germline V gene sequence: CDR1 MNHNS, CDR2 SASEGT. CDR3 sequence: CASSESRKKEETQYF. As DNA, the CDR3 is TGTGCCAGCAGTGAATCAAGAAAGAAAGAAGAGACCCAGTACTTC.

In its sample, this clone was seen once. DNA of the CDR3: TGTGCCAGCAGCTTAACGGCAGGGGGGGAAAAACTGTTTTTT. This sequence encodes CASSLTAGGEKLFF. The V call is TRBV7-2, the J call TRBJ1-4; 7 bases align to TRBD1. Germline V lookup: CDR1 SGHTA, CDR2 FQGNSA. This CDR3 has 14 residues. V lost 2 bases and J lost 8; bases outside the gene matches: 5.

V usage is TRBV5-1 and J usage is TRBJ1-1; D gene uncertain. This CDR3 spans 15 amino acids. Germline loops: CDR1 SGHRS, CDR2 YFSETQ. V lost 4 bases and J lost 4, with 17 bases in between. As DNA, the CDR3 is TGCGCCAGCAGCCAATCCGGGAACCGAGGCACTGAAGCTTTCTTT. It translates to CASSQSGNRGTEAFF.

The chain uses TRBV9 and TRBJ2-7; no reliable D call. Looked up from germline, CDR1 is SGDLS and CDR2 is YYNGEE. The germline V and J ends were trimmed by 0 bases and 5 bases, with 12 bases remaining between them. The CDR3 has 14 residues. The CDR3 is CASSVVPRSNEQYF. CDR3 bases: TGTGCCAGCAGCGTAGTTCCTAGGAGTAACGAGCAGTACTTC.

The genes are TRBV11-2 and TRBJ2-3; D not resolved. The CDR3 is 13 residues long. Trimming shortened V by 4 bases and J by 5 bases, and 10 bases separated the two germline ends. Per the germline V gene, CDR1 is SGHAT and CDR2 is FQNNGV. CDR3 region: CASSWANGDTQYF. DNA for the CDR3: TGTGCCAGCAGCTGGGCCAACGGAGATACGCAGTATTTT.

The chain employs TRBV30 and TRBJ2-3, with TRBD2 matching 8 bases. Germline-derived CDR1 and CDR2 are GTSNPN and SVGIG (reference sequence). Trimming took 1 base from V and 5 from J; bases not matched to a gene: 8. The CDR3 extends over 15 amino acids. CDR3 bases: TGTGCCTGGAGTGGCGAGGGGCTAGCGGGAGATACGCAGTATTTT. It is translated as CAWSGEGLAGDTQYF. The complete variable domain, with remaining parts taken from reference TRBV30 and TRBJ2-3, reads SQTIHQWPATLVQPVGSPLSLECTVEGTSNPNLYWYRQAAGRGLQLLFYSVGIGQISSEVPQNLSASRPQDRQFILSSKKLLLSDSGFYLCAWSGEGLAGDTQYFGPGTRLTVL.

This chain links TRBV30 with TRBJ2-7; D is ambiguous. CDR1 is GTSNPN and CDR2 is SVGIG in the germline V gene (reference sequence). The length of the CDR3 is 13 residues. V was clipped by 7 bases and J by 4 bases, with 17 bases between them. CDR3: CALSNPVTYEQYF. Written as DNA, the CDR3 is TGTGCCTTGTCCAATCCTGTAACATACGAGCAGTACTTC.

The rearrangement joins TRBV29-1 to TRBJ2-7; perhaps TRBD2 as D (5 bases). The CDR3 spans 10 residues. Germline CDR1 is SQVTM and CDR2 is ANQGSEA. V was cut by 4 bases and J by 8 bases, with 9 bases left in between. The CDR3 region has the DNA TGCAGCGTTGTGGAGGACCAGCAGTACTTC. It specifies CSVVEDQQYF.

This rearrangement joins TRBV19 to TRBJ1-4; D uncertain. The CDR3 runs 14 residues. With 3 bases removed from V and 4 bases from J, the gap between germline ends came to 9 bases. Germline V gene data show CDR1 as LNHDA and CDR2 as SQIVND (reference sequence). The CDR3 nucleotides read TGTGCCAGTAGTATCGACCCTTATAATGAAAAACTGTTTTTT. Its translation: CASSIDPYNEKLFF.

The CDR3 DNA reads TGTGCCAGCAGCCACCCCCGGGGGAGAAATGGAAACGGGTTCGGCTACACCTTC. This translates into CASSHPRGRNGNGFGYTF. The rearrangement links TRBV9 to TRBJ1-2; D is possibly TRBD1 (5 bases). Trimming shortened V by 4 bases and J by 8 bases, and 30 bases separated the two germline ends. This CDR3 contains 18 residues. Germline assignment: CDR1 SGDLS and CDR2 YYNGEE. Full variable domain (outside the CDR3, taken from reference TRBV9 and TRBJ1-2): DSGVTQTPKHLITATGQRVTLRCSPRSGDLSVYWYQQSLDQGLQFLIQYYNGEERAKGNILERFSAQQFPDLHSELNLSSLELGDSALYFCASSHPRGRNGNGFGYTFGSGTRLTVV.

Only one count was recorded for this clone. The rearrangement uses TRBV5-1 and TRBJ2-5, with TRBD1 identical over 9 bases. The CDR3 runs 14 residues. With V trimmed by 6 bases and J by 3 bases, 6 bases remained unmatched. Germline assignment: CDR1 SGHRS and CDR2 YFSETQ. The CDR3 sequence is CASTTGGAEETQYF. The DNA for the CDR3 is TGCGCCAGCACCACAGGGGGCGCGGAAGAGACCCAGTACTTC.

The chain is built from TRBV28 and TRBJ1-1; D ambiguous. CDR1 is MDHEN and CDR2 is SYDVKM in the germline V gene. The CDR3 is made up of 13 amino acids. Trimming pared 7 bases from V and 2 bases from J, leaving 11 bases between. The CDR3 bases are TGTGCCAGCAAGGTTTCAATTAACACTGAAGCTTTCTTT. Translating it yields CASKVSINTEAFF.

The V call is TRBV7-2, the J call TRBJ2-1, with TRBD2 identical over 12 bases. V shed 5 bases and J 5 bases; nucleotides not matched to a gene: 7. In germline, CDR1 is SGHTA, CDR2 FQGNSA. CDR3 size: 16 residues. The CDR3 region has the DNA TGTGCCAGCAGCCAACGAACTAGCGGGAGGAACAATGAGCAGTTCTTC. This sequence encodes CASSQRTSGRNNEQFF.

The V and J genes are TRBV14 and TRBJ2-7; D uncertain. The CDR3 is 12 amino acids. Per germline, CDR1 SGHDN and CDR2 FVKESK. V lost 2 bases, J lost 2 bases, and 4 bases lay in between. The DNA of the CDR3 is TGTGCCAGCAGCCAAAGTCCCTACGAGCAGTACTTC. The encoded protein is CASSQSPYEQYF.

The gene calls are TRBV7-3 and TRBJ2-1, with 14 bases identical to TRBD2. With V trimmed by 6 bases and J by 7 bases, 8 bases remained unmatched. The germline gives CDR1 SGHTA, CDR2 FQGTGA. CDR3 length: 16 amino acids. In DNA form, the CDR3 reads TGTGCCAGCAGTCAGGCGGGACTAGCGGGAGTAAATGAGCAGTTCTTC. Encoded protein: CASSQAGLAGVNEQFF.

V and J are TRBV29-1 and TRBJ2-5; no clear D gene. V lost 2 bases to trimming and J lost 5 bases, with 12 bases between them. Germline V gene sequence: CDR1 SQVTM, CDR2 ANQGSEA. This CDR3 spans 13 amino acids. The DNA of the CDR3 is TGCAGCGTTGAAATGGTGGCCCTCGAGACCCAGTACTTC. Protein sequence: CSVEMVALETQYF.